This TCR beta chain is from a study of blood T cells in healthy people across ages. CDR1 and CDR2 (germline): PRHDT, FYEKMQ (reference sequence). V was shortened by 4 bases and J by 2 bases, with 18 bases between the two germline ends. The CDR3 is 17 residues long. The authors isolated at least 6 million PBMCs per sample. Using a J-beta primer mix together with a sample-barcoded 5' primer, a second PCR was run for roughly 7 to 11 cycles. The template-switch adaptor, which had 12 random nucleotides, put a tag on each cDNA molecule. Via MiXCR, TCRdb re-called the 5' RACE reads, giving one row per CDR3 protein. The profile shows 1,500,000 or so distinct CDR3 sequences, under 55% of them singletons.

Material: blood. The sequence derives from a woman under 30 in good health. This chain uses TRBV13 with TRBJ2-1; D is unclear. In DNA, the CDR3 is TGTGCCAGCAGCTCCGCCGTGAGTAGCAGAACCTACAATGAGCAGTTCTTC. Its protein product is CASSSAVSSRTYNEQFF.